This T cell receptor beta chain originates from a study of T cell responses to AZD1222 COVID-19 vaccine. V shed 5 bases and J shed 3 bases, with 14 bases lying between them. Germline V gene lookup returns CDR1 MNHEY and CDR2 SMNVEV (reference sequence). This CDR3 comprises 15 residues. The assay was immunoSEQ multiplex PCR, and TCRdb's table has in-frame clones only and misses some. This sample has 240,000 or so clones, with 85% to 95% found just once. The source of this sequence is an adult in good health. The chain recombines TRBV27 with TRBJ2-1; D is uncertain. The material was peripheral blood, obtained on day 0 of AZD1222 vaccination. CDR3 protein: CASSLIGQFYNEQFF. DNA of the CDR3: TGTGCCAGCAGTCTAATAGGGCAGTTCTACAATGAGCAGTTCTTC.